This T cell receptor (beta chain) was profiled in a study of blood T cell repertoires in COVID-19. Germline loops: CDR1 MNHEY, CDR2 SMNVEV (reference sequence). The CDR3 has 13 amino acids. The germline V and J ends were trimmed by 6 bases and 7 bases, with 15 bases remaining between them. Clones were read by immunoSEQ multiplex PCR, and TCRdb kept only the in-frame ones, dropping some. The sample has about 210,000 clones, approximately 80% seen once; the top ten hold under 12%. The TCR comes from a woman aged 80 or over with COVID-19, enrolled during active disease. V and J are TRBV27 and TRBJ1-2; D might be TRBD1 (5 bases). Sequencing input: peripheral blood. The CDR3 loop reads CASSRPGGIGYTF. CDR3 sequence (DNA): TGTGCCAGCAGCCGCCCGGGGGGGATTGGCTACACCTTC.